This T cell receptor (beta chain) was observed in a study of T cells in Graves' hyperthyroidism and ophthalmopathy. Hyperthyroidism, newly diagnosed and lasting under 2 months, affected patients aged 18 to 65. Uncontrolled infection, other autoimmune disease, pregnancy or lactation disqualified patients from enrolment. Ten or more counts support this clonotype. Its matching antigen is unknown. Trimming took 0 bases from V and 5 from J; bases not matched to a gene: 2. From germline, CDR1 is DFQATT and CDR2 SNEGSKA (reference sequence). This CDR3 is 14 amino acids long. RNA transcripts were the template for amplifying TCR beta CDR3 regions. RT-PCR in the first round (using the HTBI primer set) targeted the TCR CDR3. TCRdb analysed the multiplex PCR reads with MiXCR anew, one entry per CDR3 protein. Of about 760,000 distinct CDR3 sequences listed, 35% are singletons. General observations from the study: Appearing also in blood were most of the thyroid clonotypes expanded above 0.001. Prediction of ophthalmopathy progression came a median approximately 7 months pre-onset.

The rearrangement uses TRBV20-1 and TRBJ2-5; 11 bases fit TRBD2. The sequencing input was blood. The TCR sequence derives from a middle-aged woman with Graves' hyperthyroidism. Written as DNA, the CDR3 is TGCAGTGCTAGAGATTCTAGCGGGGGGGAGACCCAGTACTTC. Translating gives CSARDSSGGETQYF.